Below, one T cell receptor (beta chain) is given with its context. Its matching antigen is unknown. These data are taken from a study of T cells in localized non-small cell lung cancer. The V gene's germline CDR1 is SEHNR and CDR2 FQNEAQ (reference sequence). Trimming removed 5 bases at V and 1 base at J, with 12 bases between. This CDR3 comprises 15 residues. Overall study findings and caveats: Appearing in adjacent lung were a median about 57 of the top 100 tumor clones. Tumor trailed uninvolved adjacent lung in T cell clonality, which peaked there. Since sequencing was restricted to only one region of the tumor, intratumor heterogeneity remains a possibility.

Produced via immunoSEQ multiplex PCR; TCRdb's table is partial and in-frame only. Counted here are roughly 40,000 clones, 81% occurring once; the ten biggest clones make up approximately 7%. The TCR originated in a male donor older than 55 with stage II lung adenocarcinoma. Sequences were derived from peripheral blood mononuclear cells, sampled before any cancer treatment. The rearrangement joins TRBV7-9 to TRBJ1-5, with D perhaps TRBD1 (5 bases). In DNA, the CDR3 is TGTGCCAGCAGCCCAGGGTACGCCAGCAATCAGCCCCAGCATTTT. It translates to CASSPGYASNQPQHF.